This is a list of T cell receptor beta chains from one sample in a study of vaccination effects on CD4 cells after COVID-19. No antigen is known for these receptors. Assay: immunoSEQ multiplex PCR; the TCRdb copy retains only in-frame clones and omits some. This table has tens of thousands of clones, about four fifths appearing once. The specimen comprised CD4+ T cells from PBMCs cultured with HCoV-229E spike peptides, sampled before COVID-19 vaccination. The receptors shown here come from a human donor who received a COVID-19 vaccine. The CDR3 runs from the conserved cysteine through the conserved F or W. Each record gives: D gene, J gene, V gene, clone size, CDR3 protein, CDR3 DNA. D genes are given only for firm matches. Clone size is shown for a subset of rows, as once, few, many or a class of expanded clone.

D: TRBD2; J: TRBJ2-5; V: TRBV7-2; size: -; CDR3: CASSIYGGARETQYF; DNA: TGTGCCAGCAGCATCTACGGGGGGGCGAGAGAGACCCAGTACTTC
D: -; J: TRBJ1-5; V: TRBV7-3; size: -; CDR3: CASSLDSNQPQHF; DNA: TGTGCCAGCAGCTTAGACAGTAACCAGCCCCAGCATTTT
D: -; J: TRBJ1-6; V: TRBV19; size: -; CDR3: CASSTTSGLPSPLHF; DNA: TGTGCCAGTAGTACAACCTCAGGACTTCCTTCACCCCTCCACTTT
D: -; J: TRBJ2-5; V: TRBV28; size: few; CDR3: CASSLLGRAKTQYF; DNA: TGTGCCAGCAGTTTATTGGGCAGGGCGAAGACCCAGTACTTC
D: TRBD1; J: TRBJ1-2; V: TRBV3-1/TRBV3-2; size: few; CDR3: CASSPLGQAYGYTF; DNA: TGTGCCAGCAGTCCTCTAGGACAGGCCTATGGCTACACCTTC
D: -; J: TRBJ1-1; V: TRBV5-1; size: few; CDR3: CASSFGREAFF; DNA: TGCGCCAGCAGCTTTGGGCGTGAAGCTTTCTTT
D: -; J: TRBJ1-2; V: TRBV7-9; size: -; CDR3: CASSFAPLGGYTF; DNA: TGTGCCAGCAGCTTTGCCCCTCTCGGCGGCTACACCTTC
D: TRBD2; J: TRBJ2-1; V: TRBV27; size: -; CDR3: CASSSLGEGYNEQFF; DNA: TGTGCCAGCAGTTCCTTAGGGGAGGGGTACAATGAGCAGTTCTTC
D: -; J: TRBJ2-3; V: TRBV9; size: -; CDR3: CASSVATTPDTQYF; DNA: TGTGCCAGCAGCGTAGCTACGACCCCAGATACGCAGTATTTT
D: -; J: TRBJ1-5; V: TRBV6-5; size: -; CDR3: CASKLTAGGNQPQHF; DNA: TGTGCCAGCAAGCTCACGGCGGGAGGCAATCAGCCCCAGCATTTT
D: -; J: TRBJ2-5; V: TRBV27; size: -; CDR3: CASSPRGLPGETQYF; DNA: TGTGCCAGCAGTCCCCGGGGACTCCCGGGGGAGACCCAGTACTTC
D: -; J: TRBJ1-2; V: TRBV7-8; size: -; CDR3: CASSLQGLSGYTF; DNA: TGTGCCAGCAGCTTACAGGGGCTCAGTGGCTACACCTTC
D: -; J: TRBJ2-4; V: TRBV9; size: -; CDR3: CASSVGALGNIQYF; DNA: TGTGCCAGCAGCGTAGGTGCCCTTGGGAACATTCAGTACTTC
D: TRBD1; J: TRBJ2-6; V: TRBV4-1; size: medium-sized; CDR3: CASSARSMTGLLSSGANVLTF; DNA: TGCGCCAGCAGCGCCAGATCCATGACAGGGTTACTATCCTCTGGGGCCAACGTCCTGACTTTC
D: -; J: TRBJ1-6; V: TRBV5-5; size: -; CDR3: CASSLYEGLNSPLHF; DNA: TGTGCCAGCAGCTTGTATGAGGGCCTTAATTCACCCCTCCACTTT
D: TRBD1; J: TRBJ1-1; V: TRBV5-5; size: -; CDR3: CASSYTGVPNTEAFF; DNA: TGTGCCAGCAGCTATACAGGGGTCCCTAACACTGAAGCTTTCTTT
D: -; J: TRBJ2-3; V: TRBV20-1; size: -; CDR3: CSGGSRDTQYF; DNA: TGCAGTGGGGGGAGTAGAGATACGCAGTATTTT
D: -; J: TRBJ2-3; V: TRBV28; size: -; CDR3: CASSLTYRGRGVDTQYF; DNA: TGTGCCAGCAGTTTAACATACCGGGGCCGGGGAGTAGATACGCAGTATTTT
D: -; J: TRBJ2-5; V: TRBV7-2; size: -; CDR3: CASSLRPMEETQYF; DNA: TGTGCCAGCAGCTTAAGACCTATGGAAGAGACCCAGTACTTC
D: -; J: TRBJ1-6; V: TRBV9; size: few; CDR3: CASSGAGTSGSPLHF; DNA: TGTGCCAGCAGCGGTGCCGGGACCTCCGGCTCACCCCTCCACTTT
D: -; J: TRBJ1-3; V: TRBV6-7; size: -; CDR3: CASIRGWNTIYF; DNA: TGTGCCAGCATCCGGGGATGGAACACCATATATTTT
D: TRBD1; J: TRBJ1-4; V: TRBV6-5; size: -; CDR3: CASSLTGANEKLFF; DNA: TGTGCCAGCAGCCTGACAGGGGCGAATGAAAAACTGTTTTTT
D: -; J: TRBJ2-1; V: TRBV6-1; size: -; CDR3: CASSESQGFWNEQFF; DNA: TGTGCCAGCAGTGAGTCCCAGGGGTTTTGGAATGAGCAGTTCTTC
D: TRBD1; J: TRBJ2-1; V: TRBV19; size: -; CDR3: CASSIDFSGTDYNEQFF; DNA: TGTGCCAGTAGTATAGACTTTTCCGGGACAGACTACAATGAGCAGTTCTTC
D: -; J: TRBJ2-3; V: TRBV1; size: -; CDR3: CTSSQEPVVRDTQYF; DNA: TGCACCAGCAGCCAAGAGCCGGTAGTCAGGGATACGCAGTATTTT
D: -; J: TRBJ1-1; V: TRBV7-9; size: -; CDR3: CASSFSHQNTEAFF; DNA: TGTGCCAGCAGCTTTTCTCATCAGAACACTGAAGCTTTCTTT
D: -; J: TRBJ2-1; V: TRBV5-1; size: -; CDR3: CASSLAGDGEQFF; DNA: TGCGCCAGCAGCTTGGCCGGGGATGGTGAGCAGTTCTTC
D: -; J: TRBJ1-1; V: TRBV5-1; size: -; CDR3: CASRGALGGTEAFF; DNA: TGCGCCAGCAGAGGGGCTCTGGGAGGCACTGAAGCTTTCTTT
D: TRBD1; J: TRBJ1-5; V: TRBV29-1; size: -; CDR3: CSVATGTGTDQPQHF; DNA: TGCAGCGTCGCCACCGGGACAGGGACCGATCAGCCCCAGCATTTT
D: -; J: TRBJ1-5; V: TRBV2; size: -; CDR3: CASSASNQPQHF; DNA: TGTGCCAGCAGTGCTAGCAATCAGCCCCAGCATTTT
D: TRBD1; J: TRBJ1-1; V: TRBV5-4; size: -; CDR3: CASSTRTGDQTEAFF; DNA: TGTGCCAGCAGCACAAGGACAGGGGACCAGACTGAAGCTTTCTTT
D: -; J: TRBJ1-3; V: TRBV19; size: -; CDR3: CASSIFATASGNTIYF; DNA: TGTGCCAGTAGTATATTTGCGACAGCCTCTGGAAACACCATATATTTT
D: -; J: TRBJ2-1; V: TRBV4-2; size: -; CDR3: CASSRTTDNEQFF; DNA: TGTGCCAGCTCTCGGACAACGGACAATGAGCAGTTCTTC
D: -; J: TRBJ1-4; V: TRBV19; size: -; CDR3: CASRPLGTNEKLFF; DNA: TGTGCCAGTAGACCTCTGGGAACTAATGAAAAACTGTTTTTT
D: TRBD1; J: TRBJ2-3; V: TRBV19; size: few; CDR3: CASMGVRTGGGTQYF; DNA: TGTGCCAGTATGGGTGTGAGGACAGGGGGTGGTACGCAGTATTTT
D: TRBD1; J: TRBJ1-2; V: TRBV2; size: -; CDR3: CASTGTGNYGYTF; DNA: TGTGCCAGCACTGGGACAGGGAACTATGGCTACACCTTC
D: -; J: TRBJ1-1; V: TRBV18; size: -; CDR3: CASSGGRNTEAFF; DNA: TGTGCCAGCTCGGGGGGCCGGAACACTGAAGCTTTCTTT
D: TRBD1; J: TRBJ2-1; V: TRBV7-6; size: -; CDR3: CASSYLTGTGGHEQFF; DNA: TGTGCCAGCAGCTATTTAACCGGGACAGGGGGCCATGAGCAGTTCTTC